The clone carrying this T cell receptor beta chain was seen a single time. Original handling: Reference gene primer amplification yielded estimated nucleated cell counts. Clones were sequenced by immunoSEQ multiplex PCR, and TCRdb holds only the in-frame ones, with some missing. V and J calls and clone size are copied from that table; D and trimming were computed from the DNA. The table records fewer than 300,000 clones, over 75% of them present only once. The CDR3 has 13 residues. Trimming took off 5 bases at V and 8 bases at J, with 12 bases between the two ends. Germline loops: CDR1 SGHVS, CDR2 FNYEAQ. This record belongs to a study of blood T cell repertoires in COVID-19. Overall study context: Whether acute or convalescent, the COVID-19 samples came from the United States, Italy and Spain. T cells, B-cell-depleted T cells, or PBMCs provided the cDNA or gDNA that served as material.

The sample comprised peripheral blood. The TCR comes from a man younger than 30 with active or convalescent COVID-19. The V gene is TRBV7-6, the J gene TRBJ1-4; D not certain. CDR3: CASSPRLLEKLFF. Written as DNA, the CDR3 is TGTGCCAGCAGCCCTCGGTTGTTGGAAAAACTGTTTTTT.